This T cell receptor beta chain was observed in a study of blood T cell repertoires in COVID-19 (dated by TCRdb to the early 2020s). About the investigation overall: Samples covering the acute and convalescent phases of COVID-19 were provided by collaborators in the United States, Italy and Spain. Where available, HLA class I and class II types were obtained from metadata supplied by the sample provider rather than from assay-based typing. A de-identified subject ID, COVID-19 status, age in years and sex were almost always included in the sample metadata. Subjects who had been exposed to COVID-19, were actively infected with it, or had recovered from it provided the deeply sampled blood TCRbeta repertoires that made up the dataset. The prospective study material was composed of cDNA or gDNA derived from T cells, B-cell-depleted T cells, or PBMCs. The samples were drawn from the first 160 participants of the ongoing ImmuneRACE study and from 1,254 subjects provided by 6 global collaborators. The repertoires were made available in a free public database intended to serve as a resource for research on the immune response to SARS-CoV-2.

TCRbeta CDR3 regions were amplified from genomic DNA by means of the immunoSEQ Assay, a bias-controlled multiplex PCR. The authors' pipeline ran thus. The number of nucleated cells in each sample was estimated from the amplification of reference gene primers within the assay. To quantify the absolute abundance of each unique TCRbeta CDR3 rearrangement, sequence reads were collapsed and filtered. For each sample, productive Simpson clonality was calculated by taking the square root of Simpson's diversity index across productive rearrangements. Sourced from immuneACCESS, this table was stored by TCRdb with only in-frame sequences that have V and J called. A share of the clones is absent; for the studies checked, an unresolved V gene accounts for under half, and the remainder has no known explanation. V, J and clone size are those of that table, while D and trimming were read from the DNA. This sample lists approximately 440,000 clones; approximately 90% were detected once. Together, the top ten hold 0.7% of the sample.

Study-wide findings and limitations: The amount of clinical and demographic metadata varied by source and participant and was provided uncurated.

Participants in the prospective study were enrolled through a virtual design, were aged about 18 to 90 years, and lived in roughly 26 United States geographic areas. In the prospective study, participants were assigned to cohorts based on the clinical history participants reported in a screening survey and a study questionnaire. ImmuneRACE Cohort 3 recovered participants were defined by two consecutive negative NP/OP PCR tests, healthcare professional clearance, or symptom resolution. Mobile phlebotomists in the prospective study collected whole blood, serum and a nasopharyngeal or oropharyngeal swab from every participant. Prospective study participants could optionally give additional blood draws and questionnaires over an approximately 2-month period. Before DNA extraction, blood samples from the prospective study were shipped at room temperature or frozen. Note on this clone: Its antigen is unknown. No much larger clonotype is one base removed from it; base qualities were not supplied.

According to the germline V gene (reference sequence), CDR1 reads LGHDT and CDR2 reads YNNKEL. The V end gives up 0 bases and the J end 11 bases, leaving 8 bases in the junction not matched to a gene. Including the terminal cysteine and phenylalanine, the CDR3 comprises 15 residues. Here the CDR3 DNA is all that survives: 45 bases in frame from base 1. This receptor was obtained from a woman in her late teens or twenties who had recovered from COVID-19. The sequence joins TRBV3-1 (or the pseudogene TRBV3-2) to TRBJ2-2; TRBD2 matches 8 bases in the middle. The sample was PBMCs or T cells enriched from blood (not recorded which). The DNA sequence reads TGTGCCAGCAGCCAAGATCCATCGGGGGGGCCCGAGCTGTTTTTT. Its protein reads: CASSQDPSGGPELFF.